Sequencing of this TCR beta chain was carried out in a study of cytomegalovirus exposure and HLA in healthy donors. Study-wide results and caveats: A missense DCLRE1C variant was associated with V- and J-gene trimming of TCR beta chains in a later analysis, and an independent cohort replicated the association. There were reportedly fewer N-insertions in an Asian-associated ancestry cluster than the approximately 670-donor mean, in a later analysis.

CDR1 and CDR2 (germline): SGHTA, FQGTGA. Unmatched junction bases numbered 10, after V lost 1 base and J lost 8 bases. The CDR3 is 17 amino acids. Turning to this clone: The antigen is unknown.

Both 60 Vbeta primers and 13 Jbeta primers went into the PCR. Data came from immunoSEQ multiplex PCR; TCRdb stores just in-frame clones and leaves some out. The table lists 150,000 to 200,000 clones, roughly two thirds of them singletons. The clonotype was recovered from a woman aged 18-29 years in good health and CMV-seropositive. This chain links TRBV7-3 with TRBJ2-1; 11 bases match TRBD2. The sequencing input was PBMCs. The CDR3 nucleotides read TGTGCCAGCAGCTTAATAGGAACTAGCGGGAGTCTATATGAGCAGTTCTTC. Its protein product is CASSLIGTSGSLYEQFF.